A single sample gave rise to the 24 T cell receptor beta chains below, sequenced in a study of memory CD4+ T cells and cytomegalovirus serostatus. The sort gate was single viable CD3+CD4+CD8-CD45RO+ cells for memory CD4+ T cells. Measured with immunoSEQ multiplex PCR; TCRdb has only the in-frame clones, and not every one. The sample holds around 53,000 clones, around 83% seen once. Sequencing input: memory CD4+ T cells from blood. All receptors derive from an adult in good health and CMV-seropositive.

This clone was seen only once. The genes are TRBV4-2 and TRBJ2-2; D perhaps matches TRBD2 (5 bases). Germline CDR1 LGHNA, CDR2 YNFKEQ. The V end was cut by 0 bases, the J end by 0 bases, with 14 bases between. CDR3 length: 18 residues. CDR3: CASSQDASSFPNTGELFF. DNA of the CDR3: TGTGCCAGCAGCCAAGATGCGTCTAGCTTTCCGAACACCGGGGAGCTGTTTTTT.

The chain is built from TRBV19 and TRBJ1-5; D is uncertain. Germline V gene data show CDR1 as LNHDA and CDR2 as SQIVND (reference sequence). Trimming pared 1 base from V and 2 bases from J, leaving 9 bases between. The CDR3 covers 15 residues. Written as DNA, the CDR3 is TGTGCCAGTAGTATAGTAGAAGTGGGCAATCAGCCCCAGCATTTT. Translating gives CASSIVEVGNQPQHF. Combining the CDR3 with reference TRBV19 and TRBJ1-5 gives the whole variable domain DGGITQSPKYLFRKEGQNVTLSCEQNLNHDAMYWYRQDPGQGLRLIYYSQIVNDFQKGDIAEGYSVSREKKESFPLTVTSAQKNPTAFYLCASSIVEVGNQPQHFGDGTRLSIL.

The rearrangement uses TRBV6-5 and TRBJ1-1; 8 bases are shared with TRBD1. Trimming removed 5 bases from V and 1 base from J; junction bases left unmatched: 6. CDR3 length equals 15 residues. Germline values: CDR1 MNHEY, CDR2 SVGAGI. CDR3 sequence: CASSPYRGGNTEAFF. The DNA of the CDR3 is TGTGCCAGCAGTCCCTACAGGGGGGGGAACACTGAAGCTTTCTTT.

V gene TRBV6-1 combines with J gene TRBJ1-6; 9 nucleotides line up with TRBD1. The CDR3 is 16 amino acids. With V trimmed by 0 bases and J by 6 bases, 3 bases remained unmatched. Germline assignment: CDR1 MNHNS and CDR2 SASEGT. This CDR3 is CASSEAGTGRNSPLHF. Written as DNA, the CDR3 is TGTGCCAGCAGTGAAGCTGGGACAGGGCGTAATTCACCCCTCCACTTT.

The chain carries TRBV28 and TRBJ1-1; D gene unclear. V lost 6 bases and J lost 0, with 11 bases in between. Germline values: CDR1 MDHEN, CDR2 SYDVKM. The CDR3 sequence is 14 residues long. The CDR3, as DNA: TGTGCCAGCAGGGGAGGGAGGGTGAACACTGAAGCTTTCTTT. Its translation is CASRGGRVNTEAFF.

The CDR3 spells CASSSGTGNTGELFF. The CDR3 nucleotides read TGCGCCAGCAGCTCCGGGACAGGGAACACCGGGGAGCTGTTTTTT. This chain connects TRBV5-1 to TRBJ2-2; TRBD1 matches 8 bases. Looked up from germline, CDR1 is SGHRS and CDR2 is YFSETQ. This CDR3 contains 15 residues. V lost 3 bases and J lost 1; bases outside the gene matches: 2.

In DNA form, the CDR3 reads TGCGCCAGCAGCTTGAACGAGGCGGGAGGGCCGGGCAATGAGCAGTTCTTC. Translation: CASSLNEAGGPGNEQFF. The rearrangement uses TRBV5-1 and TRBJ2-1; 9 bases match TRBD2. The V segment lost 1 base and the J segment 6 bases; nucleotides outside the gene matches: 11. Looked up from germline, CDR1 is SGHRS and CDR2 is YFSETQ. This CDR3 is built from 17 residues.

This chain links TRBV5-1 with TRBJ2-7, with 8 bases lining up with TRBD1. V lost 2 bases, J lost 4 bases, and 5 bases stayed unmatched. The CDR3 loop spans 14 amino acids. CDR1 SGHRS and CDR2 YFSETQ come from the germline V gene. In DNA form, the CDR3 reads TGCGCCAGCAGCTTCAGGACAGGGTTTTACGAGCAGTACTTC. It is translated as CASSFRTGFYEQYF.

This rearrangement joins TRBV5-6 to TRBJ2-5; 13 bases are shared with TRBD2. V was clipped by 3 bases and J by 1 base; unmatched bases: 0. This CDR3 is 15 amino acids long. Germline V lookup: CDR1 SGHDT, CDR2 YYEEEE. The CDR3 coding sequence is TGTGCCAGCAGCTGGACTAGCGGGAGCCAAGAGACCCAGTACTTC. It specifies CASSWTSGSQETQYF.

The CDR3 sequence: CASSTPGQLIYEQYF. The CDR3 region has the DNA TGTGCCAGCTCAACTCCGGGACAGCTCATCTACGAGCAGTACTTC. The chain links TRBV18 to TRBJ2-7; the match to TRBD1 covers 7 bases. CDR1 is KGHSH, CDR2 LQKENI, per germline. The CDR3 runs to 15 residues. The V gene end was trimmed by 5 bases and the J gene end by 3 bases; junction bases not matched to a gene: 10.

J is TRBJ1-3 and V is TRBV28, with 8 bases identical to TRBD1. CDR3 length: 14 amino acids. V was pared by 5 bases and J by 6 bases, with 6 bases of the junction left unmatched. Looked up from germline, CDR1 is MDHEN and CDR2 is SYDVKM. The CDR3 loop reads CASSTTGGINTIYF. CDR3 sequence (DNA): TGTGCCAGCAGTACCACAGGGGGAATAAACACCATATATTTT.

V is TRBV2 and J is TRBJ2-7; 8 bases agree with TRBD1. The V segment lost 5 bases and the J segment 3 bases; nucleotides outside the gene matches: 3. Germline V gene lookup returns CDR1 SNHLY and CDR2 FYNNEI. The CDR3 extends over 13 amino acids. Written as DNA, the CDR3 is TGTGCCAGCAGTCTGACAGGGGTCTACGAGCAGTACTTC. It codes for CASSLTGVYEQYF.

For this clone: Distinct nucleotide sequences in the sample also encode this CDR3. The chain joins TRBV11-1 to TRBJ2-5; TRBD1 or TRBD2 may be the D gene (5 bases each). Germline values: CDR1 SGHAT, CDR2 FQDESV (reference sequence). CDR3 length: 13 residues. The V end lost 3 bases, the J end lost 4 bases, and 9 bases lay between the germline ends. CDR3 coding DNA: TGTGCCAGCAGCTTTCCTGGGGGAGAGACCCAGTACTTC. Amino acids: CASSFPGGETQYF.

This clone came up a few times. The chain has TRBV7-9 and TRBJ2-3; D is ambiguous. V lost 0 bases and J 0 bases, leaving 10 bases between the germline ends. Germline loops: CDR1 SEHNR, CDR2 FQNEAQ (reference sequence). This CDR3 spans 16 amino acids. CDR3 sequence: CASSLATRASTDTQYF. In DNA form, the CDR3 reads TGTGCCAGCAGCTTAGCGACCCGGGCTAGCACAGATACGCAGTATTTT.

The J gene is TRBJ2-5, the V gene TRBV7-2; the D is unclear. With 1 base removed from V and 5 bases from J, the gap between germline ends came to 8 bases. From germline, CDR1 is SGHTA and CDR2 FQGNSA. The CDR3 totals 13 residues. The DNA of the CDR3 is TGTGCCAGCAGCTTAGGGACCAGGGAGACCCAGTACTTC. Protein: CASSLGTRETQYF.

The chain uses TRBV9 and TRBJ2-3, with 12 bases aligning to TRBD2. Germline trimming cut 4 bases from V and 2 bases from J; bases unmatched to any gene: 5. Germline CDR1 reads SGDLS; CDR2 reads YYNGEE. CDR3 length: 16 amino acids. This CDR3 is CASSPRTSGTTDTQYF. CDR3 bases: TGTGCCAGCAGCCCCCGGACTAGCGGGACCACAGATACGCAGTATTTT.

V is TRBV5-5 and J is TRBJ2-6; D gene unclear. This CDR3 has 17 amino acids. Germline V lookup: CDR1 SGHKS, CDR2 YYEKEE (reference sequence). Deletions cut 2 bases from V and 0 bases from J, with 12 bases between. This CDR3 is CASSLRRTDSGANVLTF. CDR3 bases: TGTGCCAGCAGCTTAAGACGCACTGACTCTGGGGCCAACGTCCTGACTTTC.

The chain employs TRBV7-2 and TRBJ2-1, with 11 positions matching TRBD1. The CDR3 runs to 17 residues. Unmatched junction bases numbered 10, after V lost 5 bases and J lost 4 bases. CDR1 and CDR2 from the germline V gene are SGHTA and FQGNSA. The CDR3 sequence: CASSMIAGDRGYNEQFF. The CDR3 nucleotides read TGTGCCAGCAGCATGATTGCGGGGGACAGGGGGTACAATGAGCAGTTCTTC. The full variable domain, its missing parts supplied by reference TRBV7-2 and TRBJ2-1, is GAGVSQSPSNKVTEKGKDVELRCDPISGHTALYWYRQSLGQGLEFLIYFQGNSAPDKSGLPSDRFSAERTGGSVSTLTIQRTQQEDSAVYLCASSMIAGDRGYNEQFFGPGTRLTVL.

This clone was recorded only once. The V and J genes are TRBV5-1 and TRBJ1-1; 7 nucleotides match TRBD1. The CDR3 length is 14 residues. V gave up 4 bases and J gave up 5 bases; unmatched junction bases: 8. Germline-derived CDR1 and CDR2 are SGHRS and YFSETQ. As DNA, the CDR3 is TGCGCCAGCAGCCTCAGACAGGGTTGGACTGAAGCTTTCTTT. It codes for CASSLRQGWTEAFF. The whole variable domain, filled in from reference TRBV5-1 and TRBJ1-1, reads KAGVTQTPRYLIKTRGQQVTLSCSPISGHRSVSWYQQTPGQGLQFLFEYFSETQRNKGNFPGRFSGRQFSNSRSEMNVSTLELGDSALYLCASSLRQGWTEAFFGQGTRLTVV.

The J gene is TRBJ1-4, the V gene TRBV4-3; 9 bases map to TRBD1. Germline V gives CDR1 LGHNA, CDR2 YSLEER. The CDR3 covers 19 residues. Germline trimming cut 0 bases from V and 0 bases from J; bases unmatched to any gene: 8. In DNA form, the CDR3 reads TGCGCCAGCAGCCAAGATGTGGACAGGGGCTATTCAACTAATGAAAAACTGTTTTTT. Protein: CASSQDVDRGYSTNEKLFF.

The rearrangement joins TRBV4-1 to TRBJ1-5; D may be TRBD1 (5 bases). V was clipped by 1 base and J by 0 bases, with 10 bases between them. This CDR3 has 16 amino acids. Germline V gene data show CDR1 as MGHRA and CDR2 as YSYEKL. The CDR3 DNA follows: TGCGCCAGCAGCCAAGCACAGGTCAATAGCAATCAGCCCCAGCATTTT. Amino acids: CASSQAQVNSNQPQHF.

The chain combines TRBV5-5 with TRBJ2-3, with D perhaps matching TRBD2 (5 bases). The CDR3 is 13 residues long. Trimming shortened V by 4 bases and J by 3 bases, and 9 bases separated the two germline ends. Germline V lookup: CDR1 SGHKS, CDR2 YYEKEE (reference sequence). DNA for the CDR3: TGTGCCAGCAGCCTACCGGGGACAGATACGCAGTATTTT. Protein: CASSLPGTDTQYF.

This sequence joins TRBV2 and TRBJ1-2, with a weak D call TRBD1 (6 bases). Per germline, CDR1 SNHLY and CDR2 FYNNEI. CDR3 size: 15 residues. The germline V and J ends were trimmed by 4 bases and 7 bases, with 19 bases remaining between them. CDR3 protein: CASSATGGQGGGYTF. The CDR3 nucleotides are TGTGCCAGCAGTGCCACCGGGGGCCAGGGCGGTGGCTACACCTTC.

The CDR3 nucleotides read TGCGCCAGCAGCCAAGCCCTGACTAGTGGCGAGCAGTACTTC. This translates into CASSQALTSGEQYF. This chain uses TRBV4-1 with TRBJ2-7, with D possibly matching TRBD2 (6 bases). Germline CDR1 MGHRA, CDR2 YSYEKL. The CDR3 is made up of 14 amino acids. V lost 1 base, J lost 6 bases, and 13 bases lay in between.